These T cell receptor beta chains were read from a single sample in a study of blood T cell repertoires in COVID-19. Assay used: immunoSEQ multiplex PCR; TCRdb lists only in-frame clones, some missing. The sample includes 12,000 to 15,000 clones, around four fifths of them seen just once. Sequencing was performed on peripheral blood. The receptors were sampled from a man aged 40-50 years with active or convalescent COVID-19. Each CDR3 is given with its conserved first and last residue. The D gene is left open where the match is weak.

16 | TRBJ1-5 | . | TRBV6-5 | CASSYSQDHSNQPQHF
16 | TRBJ1-5 | . | TRBV5-6 | CASSWERKQGCAPQHF
14 | TRBJ2-4 | TRBD2 | TRBV11-3 | CASSLDTRLADEYF
15 | TRBJ1-5 | TRBD1 | TRBV29-1 | CSVAQGVESNQPQHF
15 | TRBJ2-5 | . | TRBV7-8 | CASSLRTDRAETQYF
15 | TRBJ2-1 | TRBD2 | TRBV5-1 | CASSLGAGGLNEQFF
16 | TRBJ1-1 | . | TRBV27 | CASSLRRGLMNTEAFF
15 | TRBJ1-4 | . | TRBV9 | CASSVALGGGEKLFF
13 | TRBJ1-5 | . | TRBV19 | CASSMGLHQPQHF
15 | TRBJ1-2 | . | TRBV4-3 | CASSQEAKFNYGYTF
14 | TRBJ1-2 | . | TRBV4-1 | CASSQETGFYGYTF
14 | TRBJ2-5 | TRBD2 | TRBV29-1 | CSVGLAGVQETQYF
19 | TRBJ2-1 | TRBD2 | TRBV10-3 | CAISERRLAGGRSPNEQFF
15 | TRBJ1-6 | . | TRBV28 | CASSFLAGETSPLHF
14 | TRBJ2-1 | TRBD1 | TRBV10-3 | CATTGEGSYNEQFF
16 | TRBJ2-6 | . | TRBV29-1 | CSVESTYHSGANVLTF
14 | TRBJ1-4 | TRBD1 | TRBV7-2 | CASSKQGTNEKLFF
14 | TRBJ1-6 | TRBD1 | TRBV7-9 | CASSSGQGETPLHF
15 | TRBJ1-3 | TRBD1 | TRBV5-1 | CASSVGTATGNTIYF
14 | TRBJ2-3 | . | TRBV4-1 | CASSRDEGGSAQYF
13 | TRBJ2-5 | . | TRBV18 | CASSRFSEETQYF
14 | TRBJ1-5 | . | TRBV6-4 | CASSDGGGNQPQHF
11 | TRBJ2-7 | . | TRBV5-6 | CASSFLYEQYF
16 | TRBJ2-5 | TRBD2 | TRBV6-4 | CASRLLAGATQETQYF
13 | TRBJ1-1 | . | TRBV5-1 | CASSFDGDTEAFF
14 | TRBJ1-3 | TRBD1 | TRBV28 | CASSYRGGGNTIYF
14 | TRBJ1-5 | . | TRBV7-2 | CASSLLTGNQPQHF
14 | TRBJ1-5 | . | TRBV7-9 | CASSRGSSNQPQHF
21 | TRBJ1-3 | . | TRBV3-1/TRBV3-2 | CASSRYGRGGSLGYSGNTIYF
15 | TRBJ2-1 | . | TRBV28 | CASSLTAVAYNEQFF
16 | TRBJ2-5 | . | TRBV1 | CTSSQVCGGPQETQYF
18 | TRBJ1-2 | TRBD1 | TRBV4-3 | CASSQDLEAGTVNYGYTF
12 | TRBJ1-2 | . | TRBV5-6 | CASSLVGVGYTF
15 | TRBJ1-6 | . | TRBV7-9 | CASSVGSGAVSPLHF
13 | TRBJ1-1 | . | TRBV28 | CATRTGLIDEAFF
16 | TRBJ2-3 | . | TRBV12-2 | CASRLVWDRGQHTQYF
15 | TRBJ2-5 | TRBD1 | TRBV5-8 | CASSFYQTGGETQYF
14 | TRBJ2-7 | TRBD2 | TRBV11-2 | CASSLGGGSYEQYF
16 | TRBJ2-1 | . | TRBV7-8 | CASSLVGDINPNEQFF
14 | TRBJ1-2 | . | TRBV7-6 | CASSPGWQGSGYTF
19 | TRBJ2-7 | TRBD2 | TRBV7-8 | CASSLGLQSLAGGGDEQYF
14 | TRBJ1-5 | . | TRBV18 | CASSPLWGPGPQHF
15 | TRBJ2-1 | TRBD2 | TRBV11-2 | CASSFGAGGGNEQFF
14 | TRBJ2-7 | TRBD1 | TRBV5-6 | CASSSGTVSYEQYF
14 | TRBJ2-1 | TRBD2 | TRBV9 | CASSGTSVYNEQFF
12 | TRBJ2-1 | . | TRBV11-2 | CASSFPGGEQFF
15 | TRBJ1-2 | . | TRBV5-5 | CASSLGTGLGYGYTF
13 | TRBJ1-1 | TRBD1 | TRBV7-9 | CASSSRQGSEAFF
13 | TRBJ1-2 | . | TRBV12-3/TRBV12-4 | CASSSQGDDGYTF
18 | TRBJ1-3 | . | TRBV4-1 | CASSHTGMRLASGNTIYF
14 | TRBJ1-2 | . | TRBV10-2 | CASSAGFSNYGYTF
13 | TRBJ2-7 | TRBD1 | TRBV4-1 | CASSQEQGVVQYF
16 | TRBJ1-6 | TRBD1 | TRBV7-2 | CASRDGDRDYNSPLHF
13 | TRBJ1-2 | . | TRBV12-3/TRBV12-4 | CASRQGVGYGYTF